This record concerns one T cell receptor beta chain sequence. This record belongs to a study of technical replicates of blood from several donors. Clones were sequenced by immunoSEQ multiplex PCR, and TCRdb holds only the in-frame ones, with some missing. The sample shows 76,000 or so clones, around 90% of them seen only once. Trimming cost V 5 bases and J 6 bases, with 17 bases left between them. CDR1 and CDR2 (germline): SGHVS, FNYEAQ. The CDR3 is 15 amino acids. The TCR sequence derives from a human donor in good health. The sequenced material came from T cells isolated from PBMCs. The rearrangement uses TRBV7-6 and TRBJ1-5; D not resolved. This chain's CDR3 is CASSLGPLSGQPQHF. The DNA for the CDR3 is TGTGCCAGCAGCCTCGGACCGCTAAGCGGTCAGCCCCAGCATTTT.